The clone carrying this T cell receptor beta chain was recorded only once. In the original workflow: Amplification of reference gene primers provided the estimated nucleated cell counts. The data were produced by immunoSEQ multiplex PCR, yet TCRdb's version contains in-frame clones alone and is incomplete. Clone size and the V and J calls come from that table; the DNA yielded D and trimming. Among about 190,000 clones listed, around 80% were seen once. This sample stems from a study of blood T cell repertoires in COVID-19. Across the whole study: Nucleic acid was either cDNA or gDNA, and it came from T cells, B-cell-depleted T cells, or PBMCs.

Trimming shortened V by 6 bases and J by 6 bases, and 10 bases separated the two germline ends. The CDR3 is 12 amino acids. CDR1 LNHDA and CDR2 SQIVND come from the germline V gene (reference sequence). This TCR came from a woman older than 75 with active or convalescent COVID-19. The V gene is TRBV19, the J gene TRBJ2-3, with no clear D. The sample was peripheral blood. The CDR3 protein is CASSRFGDTQYF. DNA of the CDR3: TGTGCCAGTAGCCGATTTGGCGATACGCAGTATTTT.